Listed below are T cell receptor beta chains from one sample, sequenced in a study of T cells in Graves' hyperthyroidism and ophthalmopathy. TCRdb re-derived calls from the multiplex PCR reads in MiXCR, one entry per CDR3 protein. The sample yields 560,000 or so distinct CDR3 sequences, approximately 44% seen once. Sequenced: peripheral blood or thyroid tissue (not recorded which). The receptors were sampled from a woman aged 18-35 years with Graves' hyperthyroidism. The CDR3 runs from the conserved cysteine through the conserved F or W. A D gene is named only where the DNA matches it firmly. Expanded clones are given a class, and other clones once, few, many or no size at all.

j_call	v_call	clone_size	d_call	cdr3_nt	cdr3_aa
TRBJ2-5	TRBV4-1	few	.	TGCGCCAGCAGCCACGTCAGTCGGGAGACCCAGTACTTC	CASSHVSRETQYF
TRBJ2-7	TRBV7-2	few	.	TGTGCCAGCAGCAGCTGGGAACAGGTCTACGAGCAGTACTTC	CASSSWEQVYEQYF
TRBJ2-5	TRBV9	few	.	TGTGCCAGCAGCCAAGGCAGGCAAGAGACCCAGTACTTC	CASSQGRQETQYF
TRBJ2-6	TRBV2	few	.	TGTGCCAGCAGTGAGGCGGGGGCCAACGTCCTGACTTTC	CASSEAGANVLTF
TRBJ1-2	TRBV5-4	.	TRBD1	TGTGCCAGCAGCTTCGCTTTGGCGACAGGGGGCGCTGGCTACACCTTC	CASSFALATGGAGYTF
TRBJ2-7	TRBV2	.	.	TGTGCCAGCAGTGAAACTGGGTCAAACTACGAGCAGTACTTC	CASSETGSNYEQYF
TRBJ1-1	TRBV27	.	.	TGTGCCAGCAGTTTATCGAAGGGACGTACCCCGAACACTGAAGCTTTCTTT	CASSLSKGRTPNTEAFF
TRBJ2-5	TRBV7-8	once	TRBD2	TGTGCCAGCAGCCTCCCACTAGCGGGAGGGGGAGAGACCCAGTACTTC	CASSLPLAGGGETQYF
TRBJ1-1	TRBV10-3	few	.	TGTGCCATCAGTGAGTCGTCAGGGTACACTGAAGCTTTCTTT	CAISESSGYTEAFF
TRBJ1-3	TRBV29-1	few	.	TGCAGCGTAAACCTCAAGAGCCCGAGCTCTGGAAACACCATATATTTT	CSVNLKSPSSGNTIYF
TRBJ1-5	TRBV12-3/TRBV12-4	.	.	TGTGCCAGCAGACCAACAGGGTATGGTCAGCCCCAGCATTTT	CASRPTGYGQPQHF
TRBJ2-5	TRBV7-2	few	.	TGTGCCAGCAGCCAAGATGGAGTGGGGGGCTCCCAAGAGACCCAGTACTTC	CASSQDGVGGSQETQYF
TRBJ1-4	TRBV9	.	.	TGTGCCAGCAGCGTGGGGGGCGGATCTAATGAAAAACTGTTTTTT	CASSVGGGSNEKLFF
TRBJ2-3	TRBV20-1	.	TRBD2	TGCAGTGCTAGGTCCGGACTAGCGGGGGACAATGAGCAGTATTTT	CSARSGLAGDNEQYF
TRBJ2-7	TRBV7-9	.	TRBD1	TGTGCCAGCAGCTCCGGTTGGACAGGCAAAGGGGTGGGTGAGCAGTACTTC	CASSSGWTGKGVGEQYF